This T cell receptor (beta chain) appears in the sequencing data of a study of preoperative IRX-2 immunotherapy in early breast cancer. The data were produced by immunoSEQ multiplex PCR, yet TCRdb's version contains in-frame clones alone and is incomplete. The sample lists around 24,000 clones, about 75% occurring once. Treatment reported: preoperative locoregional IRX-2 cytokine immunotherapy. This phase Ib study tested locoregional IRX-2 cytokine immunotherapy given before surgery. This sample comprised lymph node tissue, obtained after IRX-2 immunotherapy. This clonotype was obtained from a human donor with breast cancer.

DNA for the CDR3: TGTGCTAGTGGGAAAGGACAGGGGGGTACTGAAGCTTTCTTT. Amino acid sequence: CASGKGQGGTEAFF. V gene TRBV12-5 combines with J gene TRBJ1-1, with 10 nucleotides matching TRBD1. The trim removed 6 bases at V and 5 bases at J, leaving 6 bases unmatched. Germline lookup yields CDR1 LGHNT and CDR2 FRNRAP. The CDR3 is made up of 14 amino acids.